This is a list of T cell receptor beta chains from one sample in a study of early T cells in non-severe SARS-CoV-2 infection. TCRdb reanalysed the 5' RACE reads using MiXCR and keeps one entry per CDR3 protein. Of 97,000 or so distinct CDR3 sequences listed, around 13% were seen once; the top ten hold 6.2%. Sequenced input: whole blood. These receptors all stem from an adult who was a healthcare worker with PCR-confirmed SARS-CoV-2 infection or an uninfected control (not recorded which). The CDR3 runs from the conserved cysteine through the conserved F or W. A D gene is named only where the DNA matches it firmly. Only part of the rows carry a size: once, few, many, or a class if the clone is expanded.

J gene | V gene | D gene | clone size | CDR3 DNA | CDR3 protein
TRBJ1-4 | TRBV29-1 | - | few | TGCAGCGTAGTACCGCAGGTGAATGAAAAACTGTTTTTT | CSVVPQVNEKLFF
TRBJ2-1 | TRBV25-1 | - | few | TGTGCCAGCAATCAGGGGCTTTCCTACAATGAGCAGTTCTTC | CASNQGLSYNEQFF
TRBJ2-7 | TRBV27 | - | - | TGTGCCAGCAGTTGGGGGCGGGGCTACGAGCAGTACTTC | CASSWGRGYEQYF
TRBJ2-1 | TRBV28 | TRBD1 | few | TGTGCCAGCAGATTAGGACAGGGGATCTACAATGAGCAGTTCTTC | CASRLGQGIYNEQFF
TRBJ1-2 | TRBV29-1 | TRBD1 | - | TGCAGCGTTGACCCTACAGGGGCTGGCTACACCTTC | CSVDPTGAGYTF
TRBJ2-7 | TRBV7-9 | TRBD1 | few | TGTGCCAGCAGCCCCGGACAGGGGGTCGAGCAGTACTTC | CASSPGQGVEQYF
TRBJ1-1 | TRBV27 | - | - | TGTGCCAGCAGCAGATTTTCGACAATCATGAACACTGAAGCTTTCTTT | CASSRFSTIMNTEAFF
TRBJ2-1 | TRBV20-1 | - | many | TGCAGTGCTAGAGAGAGAGGGGAACCTATCCCCTCCTACAATGAGCAGTTCTTC | CSARERGEPIPSYNEQFF
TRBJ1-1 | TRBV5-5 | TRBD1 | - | TGTGCCAGCAGCTCTGTCCCAAGACAGGGGAACACTGAAGCTTTCTTT | CASSSVPRQGNTEAFF
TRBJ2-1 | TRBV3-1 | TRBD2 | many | TGTGCCAGCAGCCAATCCGGGGGGAGGGCCGAATTTGAGCAGTTCTTC | CASSQSGGRAEFEQFF
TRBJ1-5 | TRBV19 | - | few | TGTGCCAGTAGTGGGCAGAATCAGCCCCAGCATTTT | CASSGQNQPQHF
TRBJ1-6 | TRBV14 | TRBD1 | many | TGTGCCAGCAGCCAGGACAGGGGTAATTCACCCCTCCACTTT | CASSQDRGNSPLHF
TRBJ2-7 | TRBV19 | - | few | TGTGCCAGTAGTTCGGACTACGAGCAGTACTTC | CASSSDYEQYF
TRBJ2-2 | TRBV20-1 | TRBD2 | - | TGCAGTGCTAGAGATCAATCTAGCGGGTATAGCACCGGGGAGCTGTTTTTT | CSARDQSSGYSTGELFF
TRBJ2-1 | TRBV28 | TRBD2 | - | TGTGCCAGCAGTTTGCCGGGAGGTGCCTACAATGAGCAGTTCTTC | CASSLPGGAYNEQFF
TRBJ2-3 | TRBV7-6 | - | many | TGTGCCAGCAGCTTAGGTCCCTTGGCAGATACGCAGTATTTT | CASSLGPLADTQYF
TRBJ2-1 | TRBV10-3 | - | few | TGTGCCACCGGGGCAGCGGCCTCCTACAATGAGCAGTTCTTC | CATGAAASYNEQFF